The 9 T cell receptor beta chains listed next were all sequenced from one sample in a study of cytomegalovirus exposure and HLA in healthy donors. Here immunoSEQ multiplex PCR was the method, and the copy in TCRdb shows in-frame clones only, minus some. The sample records hundreds of thousands of clones, around four fifths being singletons. The sequencing sample was made of PBMCs. These TCRs come from a woman aged 25 to 39 in good health and CMV-seropositive.

This clone occurred once. This chain connects TRBV28 to TRBJ2-7; TRBD1 might be the D (6 bases). This CDR3 has 13 residues. Germline V gives CDR1 MDHEN, CDR2 SYDVKM. Trimming took off 6 bases at V and 2 bases at J, with 11 bases between the two ends. The CDR3 DNA reads as TGTGCCAGCAGAATACAGGGCCCCTACGAGCAGTACTTC. It yields the protein CASRIQGPYEQYF.

Only one count was recorded for this clone. The V gene is TRBV4-1, the J gene TRBJ1-2; D remains unclear. The CDR3 contains 17 residues. Trimming pared 0 bases from V and 1 base from J, leaving 15 bases between. The V gene's germline CDR1 is MGHRA and CDR2 YSYEKL. CDR3 in amino acids: CASSQDQDFPINYGYTF. CDR3 DNA: TGCGCCAGCAGCCAAGATCAAGACTTTCCCATTAACTATGGCTACACCTTC.

The rearrangement joins TRBV7-6 to TRBJ2-7; TRBD2 agrees at 9 bases. CDR3 length: 17 amino acids. Trimming took 4 bases from V and 2 from J; bases not matched to a gene: 12. From germline, CDR1 is SGHVS and CDR2 FNYEAQ. The CDR3 reads CASSSFNSGSETYEQYF. DNA for the CDR3: TGTGCCAGCAGCTCGTTTAATAGCGGGAGCGAAACCTACGAGCAGTACTTC.

This chain connects TRBV6-1 to TRBJ2-7; 11 positions agree with TRBD2. The CDR3 has 14 amino acids. CDR1 is MNHNS, CDR2 SASEGT, per germline. V dropped 6 bases and J dropped 5; count of bases not matched to a gene: 6. The CDR3 region is CASRTGLAGDEQYF. CDR3 in DNA: TGTGCCAGCAGAACTGGACTAGCGGGCGACGAGCAGTACTTC.

This chain connects TRBV4-1 to TRBJ1-4; D possibly corresponds to TRBD1 (6 bases). V lost 1 base to trimming and J lost 10 bases, with 22 bases between them. The CDR3 contains 17 residues. CDR1 and CDR2 (germline): MGHRA, YSYEKL. CDR3 region: CASSQGVGAGARGKLFF. CDR3 nucleotides: TGCGCCAGCAGCCAAGGGGTTGGGGCAGGGGCCAGGGGAAAACTGTTTTTT.

The chain couples TRBV4-1 to TRBJ2-7; a possible D gene is TRBD1 (5 bases). The CDR3 loop spans 14 amino acids. V dropped 4 bases and J dropped 2 bases, with 12 bases sitting between them. Germline V gene sequence: CDR1 MGHRA, CDR2 YSYEKL. The CDR3, as DNA: TGCGCCAGCAGCCTAATAATCAGGGCCTACGAGCAGTACTTC. As protein: CASSLIIRAYEQYF.

This clone came up a few times. This sequence joins TRBV2 and TRBJ1-2; 8 bases match TRBD1. Losses at the gene ends were 8 bases for V and 4 bases for J; bases not matched to a gene: 3. The CDR3 spans 12 residues. Per the germline V gene, CDR1 is SNHLY and CDR2 is FYNNEI. The CDR3 coding sequence is TGTGCCAGCCTGGACAGGGTCTATGGCTACACCTTC. Protein product: CASLDRVYGYTF.

The rearrangement links TRBV6-1 to TRBJ2-2; no clear D gene. The CDR3 contains 11 residues. Trimming cost V 7 bases and J 7 bases, with 7 bases left between them. The germline CDR1 and CDR2 sequences are MNHNS and SASEGT. The CDR3 here is CASKVDGELFF. CDR3 coding DNA: TGTGCCAGCAAAGTGGACGGGGAGCTGTTTTTT.

The count of this clone is one. The genes are TRBV30 and TRBJ2-7; a weak D match, TRBD2 (5 bases). V was pared by 3 bases and J by 3 bases, with 15 bases between. Germline CDR1 reads GTSNPN; CDR2 reads SVGIG (reference sequence). The CDR3 sequence is 14 residues long. This chain's CDR3 is CAWSGGGTSYEQYF. CDR3 DNA: TGTGCCTGGAGCGGAGGAGGAACTAGCTACGAGCAGTACTTC.